What follows are 12 T cell receptor beta chains derived from one specimen sequenced in a study of shared clonotypes between healthy human individuals. The method was immunoSEQ multiplex PCR; TCRdb's version includes in-frame clones alone and lacks a portion of them. This sample has roughly 2.2 million clones; more than 80% occur once, and the top ten carry roughly 0.36%. Input material: naive CD4+ T cells from PBMCs. This sample's subset: CD45RA+ positively selected. These receptors were taken from a man between 18 and 35 years old in good health. Some clones in this sample may be carry-over from other donors' samples.

The J gene is TRBJ1-1, the V gene TRBV7-3, with a tentative D call TRBD1 (6 bases). Germline loops: CDR1 SGHTA, CDR2 FQGTGA. V was shortened by 4 bases and J by 3 bases, with 12 bases between the two germline ends. The length of the CDR3 is 14 residues. This CDR3 reads CASSSTGWDTEAFF. CDR3 sequence (DNA): TGTGCCAGCAGCTCCACAGGGTGGGACACTGAAGCTTTCTTT.

V usage is TRBV6-6 and J usage is TRBJ1-2, with 12 bases identical to TRBD1. The CDR3 has 16 residues. Per the germline V gene, CDR1 is MNHNY and CDR2 is SVGAGI (reference sequence). The V and J ends lost 6 bases and 7 bases, in that order; junction bases with no gene match: 12. This chain's CDR3 is CASSPGTGGAVGGYTF. The CDR3, as DNA: TGTGCCAGCAGCCCCGGGACAGGGGGCGCGGTAGGTGGCTACACCTTC.

To note about this clone: The sample carries other DNA sequences with the same CDR3. This sequence joins TRBV5-1 and TRBJ1-1; D not certain. The germline V gene encodes CDR1 SGHRS and CDR2 YFSETQ. V was pared by 0 bases and J by 3 bases, with 6 bases between. The CDR3 length is 13 residues. CDR3 sequence (DNA): TGCGCCAGCAGCTTGGGGGTTTACACTGAAGCTTTCTTT. This gives the protein CASSLGVYTEAFF.

This clone was counted once. The chain uses TRBV7-2 and TRBJ1-5; D might be TRBD1 (6 bases). The CDR3 runs to 15 residues. V lost 5 bases and J 1 base, leaving 12 bases between the germline ends. Germline-derived CDR1 and CDR2 are SGHTA and FQGNSA. The CDR3 reads CASSPRTVSNQPQHF. CDR3 sequence (DNA): TGTGCCAGCAGCCCCCGGACAGTAAGCAATCAGCCCCAGCATTTT.

The gene calls are TRBV5-8 and TRBJ1-5; unclear D gene. There are 16 residues in the CDR3. V lost 3 bases, J lost 0 bases, and 13 bases lay in between. Germline V gene data show CDR1 as SGHTS and CDR2 as YDEGEE. CDR3 region: CASSSLTIYSNQPQHF. In nucleotides, the CDR3 is TGTGCCAGCAGCTCCCTTACTATTTATAGCAATCAGCCCCAGCATTTT. The complete variable domain, with remaining parts taken from reference TRBV5-8 and TRBJ1-5, reads EAGVTQSPTHLIKTRGQQATLRCSPISGHTSVYWYQQALGLGLQFLLWYDEGEERNRGNFPPRFSGRQFPNYSSELNVNALELEDSALYLCASSSLTIYSNQPQHFGDGTRLSIL.

V is TRBV30 and J is TRBJ1-1; possible D gene TRBD1, 6 bases. Germline CDR1 is GTSNPN and CDR2 is SVGIG (reference sequence). The CDR3 runs 11 residues. Between the trimmed V and J ends, which lost 4 bases and 10 bases, there was a span of 13 bases. The CDR3 loop is CAWKGSRGAFF. For the CDR3, the DNA is TGTGCCTGGAAAGGGTCCAGGGGAGCTTTCTTT.

This clone was seen just once. This chain links TRBV16 with TRBJ2-3; 10 nucleotides align to TRBD2. The CDR3 totals 21 residues. Per the germline V gene, CDR1 is KGHSY and CDR2 is FQNENV. V shed 0 bases, J shed 0 bases, and the junction held 15 bases outside the gene matches. The CDR3 DNA sequence: TGTGCCAGCAGCCAATCGAGGAGACTAGCGGGCCTCGATTTTAGCACAGATACGCAGTATTTT. Its protein product is CASSQSRRLAGLDFSTDTQYF.

V is TRBV4-3 and J is TRBJ2-1; 8 bases align to TRBD2. Germline CDR1 LGHNA, CDR2 YSLEER. V lost 1 base to trimming and J lost 7 bases; unmatched junction nucleotides: 9. CDR3 length: 16 residues. CDR3 loop: CASSQAPGGPWNEQFF. CDR3 nucleotide sequence: TGCGCCAGCAGCCAAGCACCGGGAGGGCCTTGGAATGAGCAGTTCTTC.

The chain employs TRBV28 and TRBJ2-1; tentatively, D is TRBD1 (6 bases). Trimming removed 4 bases at V and 3 bases at J, with 16 bases between. The CDR3 consists of 16 residues. Germline CDR1 reads MDHEN; CDR2 reads SYDVKM. The CDR3 reads CASSSRGAENYNEQFF. CDR3 coding DNA: TGTGCCAGCAGTTCCAGGGGAGCGGAGAACTACAATGAGCAGTTCTTC. Full variable domain (outside the CDR3, taken from reference TRBV28 and TRBJ2-1): DVKVTQSSRYLVKRTGEKVFLECVQDMDHENMFWYRQDPGLGLRLIYFSYDVKMKEKGDIPEGYSVSREKKERFSLILESASTNQTSMYLCASSSRGAENYNEQFFGPGTRLTVL.

This clone is a singleton in its sample. The same CDR3 arises from other DNA sequences in this sample as well. The chain carries TRBV2 and TRBJ2-5, with TRBD1 matching over 7 bases. CDR1 and CDR2 (germline): SNHLY, FYNNEI. This CDR3 comprises 14 residues. V lost 6 bases to trimming and J lost 2 bases; unmatched junction nucleotides: 6. The CDR3 coding sequence is TGTGCCAGCAGCCAAGACAGGGCTCAAGAGACCCAGTACTTC. Translation gives CASSQDRAQETQYF.

V and J are TRBV30 and TRBJ1-4; unclear D gene. Germline V CDR1 and CDR2: GTSNPN, SVGIG (reference sequence). This CDR3 has 12 residues. V was clipped by 5 bases and J by 3 bases, with 7 bases between them. The CDR3 sequence: CAWRWANEKLFF. The CDR3 coding sequence is TGTGCCTGGCGGTGGGCTAATGAAAAACTGTTTTTT.

The rearrangement joins TRBV5-4 to TRBJ1-5; D is perhaps TRBD1 (5 bases). V lost 5 bases and J 2 bases, leaving 11 bases between the germline ends. This CDR3 comprises 14 residues. CDR1 and CDR2 from the germline V gene are SGHNT and YYREEE (reference sequence). CDR3 sequence (DNA): TGTGCCAGCAGTTCCGACAGTGGCAATCAGCCCCAGCATTTT. It yields the protein CASSSDSGNQPQHF.